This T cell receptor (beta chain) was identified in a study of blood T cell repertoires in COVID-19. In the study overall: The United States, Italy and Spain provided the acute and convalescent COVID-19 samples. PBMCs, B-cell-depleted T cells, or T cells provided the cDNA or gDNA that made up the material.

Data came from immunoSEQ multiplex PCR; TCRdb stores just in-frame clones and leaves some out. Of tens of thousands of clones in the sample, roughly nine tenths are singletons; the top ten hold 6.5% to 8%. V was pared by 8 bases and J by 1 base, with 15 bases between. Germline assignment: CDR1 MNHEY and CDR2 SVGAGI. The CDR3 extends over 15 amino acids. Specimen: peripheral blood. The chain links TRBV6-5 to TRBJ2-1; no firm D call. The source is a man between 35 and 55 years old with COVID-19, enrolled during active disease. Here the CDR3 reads CASPLGPGSYNEQFF. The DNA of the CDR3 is TGTGCCAGCCCCCTGGGCCCAGGATCCTACAATGAGCAGTTCTTC.